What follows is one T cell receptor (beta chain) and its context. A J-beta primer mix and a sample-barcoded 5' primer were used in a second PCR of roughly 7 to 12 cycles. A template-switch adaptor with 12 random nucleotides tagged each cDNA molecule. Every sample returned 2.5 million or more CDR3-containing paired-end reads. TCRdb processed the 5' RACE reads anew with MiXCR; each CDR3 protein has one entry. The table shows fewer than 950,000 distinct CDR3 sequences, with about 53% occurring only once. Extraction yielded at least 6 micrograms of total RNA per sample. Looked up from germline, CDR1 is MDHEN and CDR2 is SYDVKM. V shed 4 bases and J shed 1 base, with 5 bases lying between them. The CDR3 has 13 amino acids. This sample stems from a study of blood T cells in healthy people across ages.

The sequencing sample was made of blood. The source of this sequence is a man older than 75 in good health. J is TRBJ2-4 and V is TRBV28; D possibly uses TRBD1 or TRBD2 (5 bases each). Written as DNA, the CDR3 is TGTGCCAGCAGTTGGGACGCCAAAAACATTCAGTACTTC. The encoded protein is CASSWDAKNIQYF.